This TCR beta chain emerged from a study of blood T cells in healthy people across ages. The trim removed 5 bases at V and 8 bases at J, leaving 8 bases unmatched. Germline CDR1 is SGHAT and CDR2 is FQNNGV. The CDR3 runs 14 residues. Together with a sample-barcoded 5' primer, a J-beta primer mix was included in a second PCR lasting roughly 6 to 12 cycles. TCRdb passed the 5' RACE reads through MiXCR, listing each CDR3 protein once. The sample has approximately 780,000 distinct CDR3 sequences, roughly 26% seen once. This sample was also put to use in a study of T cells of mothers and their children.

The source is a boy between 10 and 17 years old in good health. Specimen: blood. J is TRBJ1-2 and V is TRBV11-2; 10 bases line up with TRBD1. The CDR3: CASSHDRDRGGYTF. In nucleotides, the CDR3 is TGTGCCAGCAGCCACGACCGGGACAGGGGAGGCTACACCTTC.